This TCR beta chain was captured by sequencing in a study of blood T cell repertoires in COVID-19. Study context: Donors in the United States, Italy and Spain gave samples during acute or convalescent COVID-19. PBMCs, B-cell-depleted T cells, or T cells were the source of the cDNA or gDNA that made up the material.

Per the study methods: The assay estimated nucleated cells by amplifying reference gene primers. The protocol was immunoSEQ multiplex PCR, while the TCRdb copy is restricted to in-frame clones and leaves out a portion. V and J calls and clone size follow that table, whereas D and trimming were derived from the DNA. Seen here are about 44,000 clones, roughly 73% observed once, and the top ten hold around 60%. The CDR3 is 15 residues long. In germline, CDR1 is SQVTM, CDR2 ANQGSEA. V trimming: 6 bases; J trimming: 5 bases; junction bases outside the gene matches: 11. The table lists this clone with a few counts.

The chain combines TRBV29-1 with TRBJ2-3, with 10 bases matching TRBD2. The origin of this receptor is a man aged 80 or over with acute or convalescent COVID-19. The sample was peripheral blood. The CDR3 DNA is TGCAGCGTCCGCACTTCTAGCGGGAGAGAAGATACGCAGTATTTT. It specifies CSVRTSSGREDTQYF.